Listed here are 8 T cell receptor beta chains from one sample, sequenced in a study of blood T cell repertoires in COVID-19. TCRdb keeps only in-frame clones here, not all; method: immunoSEQ multiplex PCR. This table has more than 250,000 clones, around 89% appearing once. Material for sequencing was PBMCs or T cells enriched from blood (not recorded which). All receptors derive from a woman in her forties with acute COVID-19.

The chain couples TRBV6-5 to TRBJ1-3, with 11 positions matching TRBD1. V dropped 0 bases and J dropped 6; count of bases not matched to a gene: 1. The CDR3 has 15 amino acids. CDR1 MNHEY and CDR2 SVGAGI come from the germline V gene. CDR3 residues: CASSYSGQGANTIYF. For the CDR3, the DNA is TGTGCCAGCAGTTACTCAGGACAGGGGGCAAACACCATATATTTT.

CDR3 in DNA: TGTGCCACCCACGGGCTAGCGGGTAACAATGAGCAGTTCTTC. It specifies CATHGLAGNNEQFF. The chain uses TRBV18 and TRBJ2-1; 8 nucleotides align to TRBD2. Germline CDR1 is KGHSH and CDR2 is LQKENI. There are 14 residues in the CDR3. V lost 10 bases, J lost 5 bases, and 10 bases stayed unmatched.

The chain links TRBV27 to TRBJ2-3; D may be TRBD2 (6 bases). The CDR3 has 17 residues. Germline loops: CDR1 MNHEY, CDR2 SMNVEV (reference sequence). Trimming cost V 3 bases and J 5 bases, with 21 bases left between them. CDR3 DNA sequence: TGTGCCAGCAGTTTTCTCCCCGCCGGGGCGGGATTAGATACGCAGTATTTT. Amino acid sequence: CASSFLPAGAGLDTQYF.

This clone was seen just once. This chain links TRBV27 with TRBJ1-1, with D possibly being TRBD1 (6 bases). The CDR3 spans 15 residues. V lost 6 bases and J lost 1, with 15 bases in between. Germline V gene data show CDR1 as MNHEY and CDR2 as SMNVEV (reference sequence). The CDR3, as DNA: TGTGCCAGCAGCTTACCTGGGACACCGAACACTGAAGCTTTCTTT. Residues: CASSLPGTPNTEAFF.

The chain couples TRBV7-2 to TRBJ1-1; 7 bases fit TRBD1. From germline, CDR1 is SGHTA and CDR2 FQGNSA. The CDR3 extends over 13 amino acids. The ends lost 7 bases at V and 12 bases at J; junction bases unmatched: 14. The CDR3 loop reads CASNQQRGREPFF. In nucleotides, the CDR3 is TGTGCCAGCAACCAACAGAGGGGGCGCGAACCTTTCTTT.

The chain carries TRBV5-4 and TRBJ2-7; D remains ambiguous. CDR3 length equals 12 residues. V gave up 2 bases and J gave up 2 bases, with 5 bases separating them. Germline values: CDR1 SGHNT, CDR2 YYREEE (reference sequence). CDR3 amino acids: CASSLGAYEQYF. CDR3 coding DNA: TGTGCCAGCAGCTTAGGAGCCTACGAGCAGTACTTC.

The chain has TRBV7-2 and TRBJ2-1, with 11 bases that match TRBD2. This CDR3 is built from 14 residues. The V gene's germline CDR1 is SGHTA and CDR2 FQGNSA. Trimming at V came to 5 bases and at J to 6 bases, leaving 3 bases not matched to a gene. The chain's CDR3 is CASSPGTSGNEQFF. DNA for the CDR3: TGTGCCAGCAGCCCAGGGACTAGCGGCAATGAGCAGTTCTTC.

This chain joins TRBV10-3 and TRBJ1-5, with a weak D call TRBD1 (6 bases). Per the germline V gene, CDR1 is ENHRY and CDR2 is SYGVKD. Trimming stripped 7 bases from V and 0 bases from J, with 10 bases between. The CDR3 loop spans 14 amino acids. Here the CDR3 reads CAIKGQYSNQPQHF. The CDR3 region has the DNA TGTGCCATCAAAGGACAGTATAGCAATCAGCCCCAGCATTTT.